This is a list of T cell receptor beta chains from one sample in a study of blood T cell repertoires in COVID-19. Clones were sequenced by immunoSEQ multiplex PCR, and TCRdb holds only the in-frame ones, with some missing. The data hold about 350,000 clones, with roughly 86% observed a single time. The specimen was PBMCs or T cells enriched from blood (not recorded which). The receptors stem from a young woman who had been exposed to COVID-19. The CDR3 runs from the conserved cysteine through the conserved F or W. A D gene is named only where the DNA matches it firmly. Size values are once, few and many counts, or a class for expanded clones, and some rows have none.

TRBV18	TRBJ2-3	TRBD2	NA	CASSPPGLAGLTDTQYF	TGTGCCAGCTCACCACCGGGACTAGCGGGGCTCACAGATACGCAGTATTTT
TRBV19	TRBJ2-7	TRBD2	NA	CASKSSGRAASSEQYF	TGTGCCAGTAAATCCAGCGGGAGGGCGGCTAGCTCCGAGCAGTACTTC
TRBV28	TRBJ1-2	TRBD1	NA	CASSFRDRGLSGYTF	TGTGCCAGCAGTTTCAGGGACAGGGGACTTAGTGGCTACACCTTC
TRBV28	TRBJ1-2	TRBD1	NA	CASITGGRGYTF	TGTGCCAGCATCACAGGGGGTAGAGGCTACACCTTC
TRBV19	TRBJ1-2	NA	once	CASYRNYGYTF	TGTGCCAGTTACAGGAACTATGGCTACACCTTC
TRBV30	TRBJ1-2	NA	NA	CAWSPRGGVGGYTF	TGTGCCTGGAGTCCTAGGGGGGGGGTTGGTGGCTACACCTTC
TRBV11-2	TRBJ1-4	NA	NA	CASSYRGNEKLFF	TGTGCCAGCAGCTATCGGGGTAATGAAAAACTGTTTTTT
TRBV5-6	TRBJ2-7	TRBD1	NA	CASSLGRDRWYEQYF	TGTGCCAGCAGCTTGGGACGGGACAGGTGGTACGAGCAGTACTTC
TRBV28	TRBJ1-5	TRBD1	NA	CASSSQGARQPQHF	TGTGCCAGCAGTTCTCAGGGGGCAAGGCAGCCCCAGCATTTT
TRBV23-1	TRBJ2-5	NA	NA	CASSREVTGQETQYF	TGCGCCAGCAGTCGCGAGGTGACAGGACAAGAGACCCAGTACTTC
TRBV7-2	TRBJ2-4	NA	NA	CASSTTGLAKNIQYF	TGTGCCAGCAGCACAACAGGGTTAGCCAAAAACATTCAGTACTTC
TRBV6-6	TRBJ1-5	TRBD1	NA	CASSGQGHQPQHF	TGTGCCAGCAGCGGACAGGGACATCAGCCCCAGCATTTT
TRBV5-1	TRBJ1-6	NA	NA	CASSNAPGSSNSPLHF	TGCGCCAGCAGCAATGCCCCGGGGTCGTCTAATTCACCCCTCCACTTT
TRBV7-8	TRBJ1-5	NA	NA	CASSLHVQGGDQPQHF	TGTGCCAGCAGCTTACACGTACAGGGAGGGGATCAGCCCCAGCATTTT
TRBV3-1/TRBV3-2	TRBJ1-3	NA	once	CASSQEGRARNTIYF	TGTGCCAGCAGCCAAGAAGGCAGGGCTCGAAACACCATATATTTT
TRBV28	TRBJ2-2	NA	NA	CASRLGSDTGELFF	TGTGCGAGCCGACTCGGGAGTGACACCGGGGAGCTGTTTTTT
TRBV5-1	TRBJ2-7	TRBD1	NA	CASSPGQGGEYEQYF	TGCGCCAGCAGCCCCGGACAGGGGGGGGAATACGAGCAGTACTTC
TRBV5-4	TRBJ2-2	NA	NA	CASSLFGAGGELFF	TGTGCCAGCAGCTTGTTCGGAGCCGGCGGGGAGCTGTTTTTT
TRBV4-2	TRBJ1-5	NA	NA	CASSQSVGPASHLPQHF	TGTGCCAGCAGCCAATCTGTAGGCCCTGCTAGTCATCTGCCCCAGCATTTT
TRBV28	TRBJ2-1	TRBD2	NA	CASSLVRGSEQFF	TGTGCCAGCAGTTTAGTTCGCGGGAGTGAGCAGTTCTTC
TRBV18	TRBJ1-3	NA	NA	CASSPDSLPGNTIYF	TGTGCCAGCTCACCAGACAGCTTACCTGGAAACACCATATATTTT
TRBV7-9	TRBJ2-7	TRBD2	NA	CASSLGLAGAEEQYF	TGTGCCAGCAGCTTAGGGCTAGCGGGGGCGGAGGAGCAGTACTTC
TRBV7-3	TRBJ2-3	TRBD2	NA	CASSTTSGSDTQYF	TGTGCCAGCAGCACCACTAGCGGGAGCGATACGCAGTATTTT
TRBV5-5	TRBJ2-7	TRBD2	once	CASSPLLAGASYEQYF	TGTGCCAGCAGCCCACTACTAGCGGGGGCCTCCTACGAGCAGTACTTC
TRBV27	TRBJ2-3	TRBD1	NA	CASSRTGEGNTQYF	TGTGCCAGCAGTCGGACAGGGGAGGGGAATACGCAGTATTTT
TRBV28	TRBJ2-7	NA	NA	CASSFGVNEQYF	TGTGCCAGCAGTTTCGGAGTAAACGAGCAGTACTTC
TRBV5-5	TRBJ2-3	NA	NA	CASSLLASAGTDTQYF	TGTGCCAGCAGCTTGTTGGCTAGCGCTGGCACAGATACGCAGTATTTT
TRBV19	TRBJ1-2	TRBD1	NA	CASSIQQGVSYGYTF	TGTGCCAGTAGTATCCAACAGGGGGTTTCCTATGGCTACACCTTC
TRBV7-2	TRBJ2-7	NA	NA	CASSLDPRDEQYF	TGTGCCAGCAGCTTGGACCCGAGGGACGAGCAGTACTTC
TRBV29-1	TRBJ1-2	NA	NA	CSVDTQDTNYGYTF	TGCAGCGTTGATACACAGGATACCAACTATGGCTACACCTTC
TRBV7-2	TRBJ2-7	NA	NA	CASSRGGSRIYEQYF	TGTGCCAGCAGCCGGGGTGGGAGCAGAATCTACGAGCAGTACTTC
TRBV2	TRBJ1-5	NA	NA	CAIGGSQPQHF	TGTGCCATCGGGGGTAGCCAGCCCCAGCATTTT
TRBV9	TRBJ2-7	TRBD2	NA	CASSTGTSISEQYF	TGTGCCAGCAGCACCGGGACTAGCATATCCGAGCAGTACTTC
TRBV6-5	TRBJ2-1	NA	NA	CASSTQEYNEQFF	TGTGCCAGCAGTACACAGGAATACAATGAGCAGTTCTTC
TRBV19	TRBJ1-1	NA	NA	CASISQTEAFF	TGTGCCAGTATTTCACAGACTGAAGCTTTCTTT
TRBV7-6	TRBJ2-3	NA	once	CASSLALGSGTDTQYF	TGTGCCAGCAGCTTAGCGCTTGGTAGCGGCACAGATACGCAGTATTTT
TRBV19	TRBJ1-6	NA	NA	CASSIGTQLSPLHF	TGTGCCAGTAGTATAGGGACTCAGCTTTCACCCCTCCACTTT
TRBV27	TRBJ1-1	NA	NA	CASSLAGGTEAFF	TGTGCCAGCAGTTTAGCGGGAGGCACTGAAGCTTTCTTT
TRBV3-1/TRBV3-2	TRBJ1-2	NA	NA	CASSPARPILNGYTF	TGTGCCAGCAGCCCCGCTCGCCCGATCCTAAATGGCTACACCTTC
TRBV5-6	TRBJ2-1	NA	once	CASSRGAGQQFF	TGTGCCAGCAGCCGGGGGGCAGGACAACAGTTCTTC
TRBV15	TRBJ2-5	NA	NA	CATGETQYF	TGTGCCACCGGCGAGACCCAGTACTTC
TRBV11-2	TRBJ2-7	TRBD1	NA	CASSLDRGSDEQYF	TGTGCCAGCAGCTTGGACAGGGGTTCCGACGAGCAGTACTTC
TRBV10-3	TRBJ1-4	NA	NA	CAISELGGAYEKLFF	TGTGCCATCAGTGAACTTGGGGGGGCGTATGAAAAACTGTTTTTT
TRBV25-1	TRBJ1-1	NA	NA	CASSEWGGQGNTEAFF	TGTGCCAGCAGTGAATGGGGGGGGCAGGGGAACACTGAAGCTTTCTTT
TRBV28	TRBJ2-3	NA	NA	CASSLNWGPSTDTQYF	TGTGCCAGCAGTTTAAACTGGGGGCCAAGCACAGATACGCAGTATTTT
TRBV7-8	TRBJ2-7	NA	once	CASSPHGDLNYEQYF	TGTGCCAGCAGCCCCCACGGGGACTTGAACTACGAGCAGTACTTC
TRBV28	TRBJ2-6	NA	few	CASSPGHLSGANVLTF	TGTGCCAGCAGTCCGGGACATCTCTCTGGGGCCAACGTCCTGACTTTC
TRBV3-1/TRBV3-2	TRBJ2-1	TRBD1	NA	CASSPRITRTGDNEQFF	TGTGCCAGCAGCCCGAGGATTACTAGGACAGGGGATAATGAGCAGTTCTTC
TRBV27	TRBJ2-7	NA	NA	CASSPERGYEQYF	TGTGCCAGCAGTCCTGAACGGGGGTACGAGCAGTACTTC